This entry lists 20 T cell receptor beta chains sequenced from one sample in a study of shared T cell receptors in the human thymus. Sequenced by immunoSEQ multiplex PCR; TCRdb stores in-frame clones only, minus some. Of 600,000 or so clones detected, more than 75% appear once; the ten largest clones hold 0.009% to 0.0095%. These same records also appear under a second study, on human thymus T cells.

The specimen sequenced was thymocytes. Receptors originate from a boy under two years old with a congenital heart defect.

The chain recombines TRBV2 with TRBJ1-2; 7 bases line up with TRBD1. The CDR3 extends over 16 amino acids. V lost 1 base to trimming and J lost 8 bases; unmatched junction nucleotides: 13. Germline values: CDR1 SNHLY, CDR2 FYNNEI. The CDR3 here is CASSEEGAGPTRGYTF. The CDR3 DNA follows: TGTGCCAGCAGTGAAGAGGGGGCAGGGCCCACTAGAGGCTACACCTTC. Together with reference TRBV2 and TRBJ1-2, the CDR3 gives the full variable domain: EPEVTQTPSHQVTQMGQEVILRCVPISNHLYFYWYRQILGQKVEFLVSFYNNEISEKSEIFDDQFSVERPDGSNFTLKIRSTKLEDSAMYFCASSEEGAGPTRGYTFGSGTRLTVV.

The CDR3 region has the DNA TGCGCCAGCAGCCGCAACCAACTAGCGGGGCGCACAGATACGCAGTATTTT. It codes for CASSRNQLAGRTDTQYF. The chain is built from TRBV4-3 and TRBJ2-3; TRBD2 matches 10 bases. J was trimmed by 1 base and V by 4 bases; bases with no gene match: 8. Germline values: CDR1 LGHNA, CDR2 YSLEER. The CDR3 length is 17 residues.

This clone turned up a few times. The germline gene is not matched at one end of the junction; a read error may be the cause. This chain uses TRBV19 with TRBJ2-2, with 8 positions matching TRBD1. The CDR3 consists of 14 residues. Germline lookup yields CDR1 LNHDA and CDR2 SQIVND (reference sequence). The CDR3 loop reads CASSEDRDKGGLFF. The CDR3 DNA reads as TGTGCCAGTAGCGAGGACAGGGACAAAGGGGGGCTGTTTTTT.

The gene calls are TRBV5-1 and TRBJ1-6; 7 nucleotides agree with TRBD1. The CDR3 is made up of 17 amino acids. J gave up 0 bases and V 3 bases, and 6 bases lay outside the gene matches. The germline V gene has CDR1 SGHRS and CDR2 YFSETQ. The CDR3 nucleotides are TGCGCCAGCAGCTCAAACGGGACAGACTCCTATAATTCACCCCTCCACTTT. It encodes CASSSNGTDSYNSPLHF.

The CDR3 DNA sequence: TGTGCCAGCAGCCTAAACCTAGCGGGGGCAAGCCAAGAGACCCAGTACTTC. Its translation: CASSLNLAGASQETQYF. The chain recombines TRBV14 with TRBJ2-5, with 10 bases lining up with TRBD2. CDR1 is SGHDN and CDR2 is FVKESK in the germline V gene. The CDR3 sequence is 17 residues long. With V trimmed by 4 bases and J by 1 base, 9 bases remained unmatched. Using reference TRBV14 and TRBJ2-5 for the parts outside the CDR3, the full variable domain is EAGVTQFPSHSVIEKGQTVTLRCDPISGHDNLYWYRRVMGKEIKFLLHFVKESKQDESGMPNNRFLAERTGGTYSTLKVQPAELEDSGVYFCASSLNLAGASQETQYFGPGTRLLVL.

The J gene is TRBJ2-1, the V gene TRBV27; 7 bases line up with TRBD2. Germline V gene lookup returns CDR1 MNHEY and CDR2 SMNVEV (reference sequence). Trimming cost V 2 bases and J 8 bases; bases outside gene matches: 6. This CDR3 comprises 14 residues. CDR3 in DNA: TGTGCCAGCAGTTTAAGCCTAGCGGTGGATGAGCAGTTCTTC. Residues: CASSLSLAVDEQFF.

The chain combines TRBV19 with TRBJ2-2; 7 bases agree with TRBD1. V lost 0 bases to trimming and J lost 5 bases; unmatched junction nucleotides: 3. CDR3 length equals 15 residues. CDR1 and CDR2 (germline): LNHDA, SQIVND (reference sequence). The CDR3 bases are TGTGCCAGTAGTATAGACAGGGGGAAAACCGGGGAGCTGTTTTTT. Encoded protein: CASSIDRGKTGELFF.

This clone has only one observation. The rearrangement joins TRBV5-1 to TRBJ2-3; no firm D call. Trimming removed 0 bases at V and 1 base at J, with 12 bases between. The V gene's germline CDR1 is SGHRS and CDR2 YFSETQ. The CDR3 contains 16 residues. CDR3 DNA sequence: TGCGCCAGCAGCTTGGGATTAGCAAAAGGCACAGATACGCAGTATTTT. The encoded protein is CASSLGLAKGTDTQYF.

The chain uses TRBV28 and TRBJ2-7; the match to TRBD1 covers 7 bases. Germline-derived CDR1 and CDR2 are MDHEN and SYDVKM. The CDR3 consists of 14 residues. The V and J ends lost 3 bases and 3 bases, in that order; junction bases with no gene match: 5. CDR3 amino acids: CASSLLGGGYEQYF. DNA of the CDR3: TGTGCCAGCAGTTTGCTAGGGGGCGGCTACGAGCAGTACTTC.

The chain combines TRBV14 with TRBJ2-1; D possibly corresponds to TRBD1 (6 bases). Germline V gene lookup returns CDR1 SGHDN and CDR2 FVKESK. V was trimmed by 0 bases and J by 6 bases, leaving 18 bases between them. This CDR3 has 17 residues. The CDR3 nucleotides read TGTGCCAGCAGCCAAGATCCCTCCCGGGACATAGGCAATGAGCAGTTCTTC. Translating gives CASSQDPSRDIGNEQFF.

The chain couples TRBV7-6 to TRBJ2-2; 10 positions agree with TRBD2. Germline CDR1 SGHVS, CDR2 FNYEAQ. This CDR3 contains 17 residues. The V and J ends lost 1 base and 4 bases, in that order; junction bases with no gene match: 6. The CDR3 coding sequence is TGTGCCAGCAGCTTAGGGGCAGCGGGAGGGGGCACCGGGGAGCTGTTTTTT. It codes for CASSLGAAGGGTGELFF.

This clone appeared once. Here the CDR3 DNA reads TGTGCCTGGAGCGACCGGGGACAGGGACCTGGCTACACCTTC. It codes for CAWSDRGQGPGYTF. The V and J genes are TRBV30 and TRBJ1-2; 9 bases map to TRBD1. With 3 bases clipped from V and 7 bases from J, the junction kept 9 bases outside the gene matches. Germline loops: CDR1 GTSNPN, CDR2 SVGIG (reference sequence). The CDR3 has 14 amino acids.

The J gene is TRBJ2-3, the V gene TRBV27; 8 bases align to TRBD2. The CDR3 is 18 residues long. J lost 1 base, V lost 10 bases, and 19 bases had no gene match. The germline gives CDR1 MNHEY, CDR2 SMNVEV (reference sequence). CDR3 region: CATVRGKHGTSCTDTQYF. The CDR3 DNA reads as TGTGCCACCGTCCGGGGGAAACACGGGACTAGTTGCACAGATACGCAGTATTTT.

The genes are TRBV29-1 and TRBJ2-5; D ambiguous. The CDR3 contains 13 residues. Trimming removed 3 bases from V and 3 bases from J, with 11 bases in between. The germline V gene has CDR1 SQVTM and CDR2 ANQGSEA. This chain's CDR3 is CSVDRPHKETQYF. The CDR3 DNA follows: TGCAGCGTTGATCGCCCACACAAAGAGACCCAGTACTTC.

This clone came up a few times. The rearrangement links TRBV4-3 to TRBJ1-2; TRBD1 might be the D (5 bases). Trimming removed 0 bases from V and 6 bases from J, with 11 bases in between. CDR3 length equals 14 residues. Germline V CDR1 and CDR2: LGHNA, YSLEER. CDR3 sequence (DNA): TGCGCCAGCAGCCAAGATTCAGGGCATCATGGCTACACCTTC. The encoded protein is CASSQDSGHHGYTF.

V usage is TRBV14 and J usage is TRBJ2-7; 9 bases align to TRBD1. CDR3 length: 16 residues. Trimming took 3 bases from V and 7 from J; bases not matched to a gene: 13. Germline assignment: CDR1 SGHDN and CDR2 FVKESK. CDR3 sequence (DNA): TGTGCCAGCAGCCACCCGGCCGGGACAGGGTCGTGGGAGCAGTACTTC. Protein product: CASSHPAGTGSWEQYF. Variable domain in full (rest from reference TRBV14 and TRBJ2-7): EAGVTQFPSHSVIEKGQTVTLRCDPISGHDNLYWYRRVMGKEIKFLLHFVKESKQDESGMPNNRFLAERTGGTYSTLKVQPAELEDSGVYFCASSHPAGTGSWEQYFGPGTRLTVT.

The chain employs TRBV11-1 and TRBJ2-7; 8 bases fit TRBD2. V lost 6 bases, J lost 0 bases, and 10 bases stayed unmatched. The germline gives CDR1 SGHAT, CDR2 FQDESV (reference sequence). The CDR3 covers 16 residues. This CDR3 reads CASSFRTSNFSYEQYF. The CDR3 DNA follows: TGTGCCAGCAGTTTCCGGACTAGCAACTTCTCCTACGAGCAGTACTTC.

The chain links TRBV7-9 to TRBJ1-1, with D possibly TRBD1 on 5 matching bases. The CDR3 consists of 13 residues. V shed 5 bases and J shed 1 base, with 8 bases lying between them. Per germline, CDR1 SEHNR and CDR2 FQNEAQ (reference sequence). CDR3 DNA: TGTGCCAGCAGCCGGCAGGGGAACACTGAAGCTTTCTTT. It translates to CASSRQGNTEAFF.

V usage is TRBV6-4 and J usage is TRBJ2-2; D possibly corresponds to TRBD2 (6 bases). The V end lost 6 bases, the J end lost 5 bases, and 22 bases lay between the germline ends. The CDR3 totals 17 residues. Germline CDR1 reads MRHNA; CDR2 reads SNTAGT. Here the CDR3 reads CASREGRGKSGTGELFF. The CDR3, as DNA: TGTGCCAGCAGAGAGGGTAGAGGGAAGAGCGGGACCGGGGAGCTGTTTTTT.

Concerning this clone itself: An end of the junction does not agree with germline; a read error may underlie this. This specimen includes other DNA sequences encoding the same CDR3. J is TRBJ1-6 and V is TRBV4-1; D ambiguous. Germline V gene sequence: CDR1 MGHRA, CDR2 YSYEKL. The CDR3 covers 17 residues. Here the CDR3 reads CASSSETGTRGNSPLHF. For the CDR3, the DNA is TGCGCCAGCAGCTCGGAAACGGGAACCCGAGGAAATTCCCCCCTCCACTTT.